Reported below is one T cell receptor beta chain. Its antigen is unknown. The data were obtained in a study of response to subunit inactivated influenza vaccine. Study-wide points: Authors suggested each seasonal flu vaccination may recruit only limited numbers of new T cells.

TCRdb re-called the RT-PCR reads with MiXCR, one entry per CDR3 protein. Of 300,000 to 350,000 distinct CDR3 sequences listed, 20% to 25% are singletons. The material sequenced was PBMCs from blood, taken approximately 20 months after vaccination. This receptor was identified in a man between 50 and 69 years old who received an inactivated influenza vaccine.

In nucleotides, the CDR3 is TGTGCCAGCAGCTCAGAGCAACTATCAACCTACAATGAGCAGTTCTTC. Amino acids: CASSSEQLSTYNEQFF. The V and J genes are TRBV7-8 and TRBJ2-1; D ambiguous. The CDR3 is 16 amino acids. CDR1 is SGHVS, CDR2 FQNEAQ, per germline. Between the trimmed V and J ends, which lost 4 bases and 2 bases, there was a span of 15 bases.